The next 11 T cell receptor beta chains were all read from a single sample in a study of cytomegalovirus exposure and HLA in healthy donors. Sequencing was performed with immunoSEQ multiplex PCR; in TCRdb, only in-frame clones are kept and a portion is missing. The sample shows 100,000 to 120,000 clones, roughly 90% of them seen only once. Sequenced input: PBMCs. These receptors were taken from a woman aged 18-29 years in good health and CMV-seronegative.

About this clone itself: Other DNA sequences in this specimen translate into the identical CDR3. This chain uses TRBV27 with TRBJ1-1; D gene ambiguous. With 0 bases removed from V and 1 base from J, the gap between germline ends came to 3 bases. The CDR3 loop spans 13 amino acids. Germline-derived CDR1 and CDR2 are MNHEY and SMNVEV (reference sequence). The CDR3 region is CASSLSRNTEAFF. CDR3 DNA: TGTGCCAGCAGTTTATCCAGGAACACTGAAGCTTTCTTT.

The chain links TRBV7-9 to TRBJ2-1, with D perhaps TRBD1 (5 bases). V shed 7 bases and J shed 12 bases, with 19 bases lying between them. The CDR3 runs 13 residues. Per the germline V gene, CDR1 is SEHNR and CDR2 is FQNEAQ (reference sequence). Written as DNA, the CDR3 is TGTGCCAGCACCGCAGGGCGTGCCGGGTGGCAGTTCTTC. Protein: CASTAGRAGWQFF.

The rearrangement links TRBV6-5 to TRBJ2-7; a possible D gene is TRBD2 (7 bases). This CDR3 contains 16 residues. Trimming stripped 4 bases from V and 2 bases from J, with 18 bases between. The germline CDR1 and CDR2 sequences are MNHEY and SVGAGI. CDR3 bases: TGTGCCAGCAGTTCCCTCGGCGGGGGCAGTGCCTACGAGCAGTACTTC. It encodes CASSSLGGGSAYEQYF.

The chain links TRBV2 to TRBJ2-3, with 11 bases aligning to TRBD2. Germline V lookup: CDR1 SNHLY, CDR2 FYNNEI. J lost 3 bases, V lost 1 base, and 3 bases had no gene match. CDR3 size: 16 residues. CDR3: CASSEGASGGTDTQYF. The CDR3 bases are TGTGCCAGCAGTGAAGGGGCTAGCGGGGGGACAGATACGCAGTATTTT.

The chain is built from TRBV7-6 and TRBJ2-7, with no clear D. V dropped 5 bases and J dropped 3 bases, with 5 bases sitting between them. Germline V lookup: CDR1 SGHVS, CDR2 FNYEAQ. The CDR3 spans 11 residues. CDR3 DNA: TGTGCCAGCAGCCCAGGCTACGAGCAGTACTTC. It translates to CASSPGYEQYF.

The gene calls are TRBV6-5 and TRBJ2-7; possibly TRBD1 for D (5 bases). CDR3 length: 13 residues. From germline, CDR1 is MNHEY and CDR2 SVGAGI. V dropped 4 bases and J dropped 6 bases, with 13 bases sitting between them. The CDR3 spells CASSSRTWFEQYF. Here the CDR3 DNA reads TGTGCCAGCAGTTCCCGGACATGGTTCGAGCAGTACTTC.

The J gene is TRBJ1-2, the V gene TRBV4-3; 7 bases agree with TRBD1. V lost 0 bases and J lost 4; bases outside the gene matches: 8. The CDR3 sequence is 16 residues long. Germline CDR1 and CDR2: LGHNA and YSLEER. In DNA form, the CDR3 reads TGCGCCAGCAGCCAAGATAACGTAGACAGGGTCTATGGCTACACCTTC. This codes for CASSQDNVDRVYGYTF.

The CDR3 here is CASSRTEGESPLHF. The CDR3 coding sequence is TGTGCCAGCAGCCGGACTGAAGGTGAATCACCCCTCCACTTT. The rearrangement links TRBV7-6 to TRBJ1-6; D call uncertain. Germline CDR1 SGHVS, CDR2 FNYEAQ. The CDR3 is 14 residues long. Trimming removed 5 bases from V and 10 bases from J, with 15 bases in between.

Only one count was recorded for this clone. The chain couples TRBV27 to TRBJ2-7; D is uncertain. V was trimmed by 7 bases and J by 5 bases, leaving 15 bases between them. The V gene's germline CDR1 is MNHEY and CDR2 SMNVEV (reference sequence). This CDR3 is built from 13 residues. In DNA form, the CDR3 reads TGTGCCAGCATGAAAGAGGTTGACCACGAGCAGTACTTC. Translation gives CASMKEVDHEQYF.

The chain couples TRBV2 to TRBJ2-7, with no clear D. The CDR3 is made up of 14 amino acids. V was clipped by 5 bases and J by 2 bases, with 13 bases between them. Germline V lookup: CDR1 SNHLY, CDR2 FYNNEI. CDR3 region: CASSSRSLAYEQYF. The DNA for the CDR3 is TGTGCCAGCAGTAGCCGGAGCCTTGCCTACGAGCAGTACTTC.

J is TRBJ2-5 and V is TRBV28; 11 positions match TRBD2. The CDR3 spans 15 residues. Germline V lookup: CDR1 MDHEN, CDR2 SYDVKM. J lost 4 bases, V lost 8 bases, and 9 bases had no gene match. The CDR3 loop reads CASPPSGGFTETQYF. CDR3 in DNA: TGTGCCAGCCCTCCTAGCGGGGGGTTCACAGAGACCCAGTACTTC.